One and the same sample provided the 14 T cell receptor beta chains below, sequenced in a study of CD8 T cells in ankylosing spondylitis. TCRdb used MiXCR to reprocess the 5' RACE reads, holding one entry per CDR3 protein. This table has 350,000 to 400,000 distinct CDR3 sequences, approximately 22% appearing once. Material for sequencing was blood, either unsorted or a sorted T cell fraction (not recorded which). These receptor sequences come from a male donor with ankylosing spondylitis or in good health (not recorded which).

The sample holds a few counts of this clonotype. CDR3 nucleotide sequence: TGTGCCAGCAGCTCGGCCCACAGGGGGCCCGGGGAGCTGTTTTTT. The encoded protein is CASSSAHRGPGELFF. The chain couples TRBV7-2 to TRBJ2-2, with 9 bases identical to TRBD1. Germline V gene sequence: CDR1 SGHTA, CDR2 FQGNSA. The CDR3 consists of 15 residues. Trimming took 4 bases from V and 6 from J; bases not matched to a gene: 6.

This chain links TRBV6-1 with TRBJ2-1, with D possibly called TRBD1 or TRBD2 (6 bases each). V lost 6 bases, J lost 9 bases, and 21 bases lay in between. Germline V gene data show CDR1 as MNHNS and CDR2 as SASEGT. The CDR3 runs to 15 residues. The CDR3 spells CASRGGTTLLAEQFF. In nucleotides, the CDR3 is TGTGCCAGCAGAGGGGGGACGACCCTTTTGGCTGAGCAGTTCTTC.

This clonotype has a count of ten or more. This chain uses TRBV5-1 with TRBJ2-7; D is uncertain. V dropped 10 bases and J dropped 5 bases, with 4 bases sitting between them. The CDR3 sequence is 8 residues long. Germline loops: CDR1 SGHRS, CDR2 YFSETQ. CDR3 region: CAGDEQYF. The CDR3 coding sequence is TGCGCCGGAGACGAGCAGTACTTC.

V is TRBV11-2 and J is TRBJ2-2; weak D call: TRBD1 (7 bases). This CDR3 spans 19 amino acids. V was pared by 1 base and J by 0 bases, with 18 bases between. Germline loops: CDR1 SGHAT, CDR2 FQNNGV. The CDR3 protein is CASSLGGGGAYPNTGELFF. For the CDR3, the DNA is TGTGCCAGCAGCTTAGGTGGAGGGGGCGCCTATCCGAACACCGGGGAGCTGTTTTTT.

The rearrangement uses TRBV14 and TRBJ2-3; 12 positions agree with TRBD2. V shed 3 bases and J 2 bases; nucleotides not matched to a gene: 6. Per the germline V gene, CDR1 is SGHDN and CDR2 is FVKESK. This CDR3 contains 17 residues. The CDR3 DNA reads TGTGCCAGCAGCCAGCGGACTAGCGGGGTAAACACAGATACGCAGTATTTT. It encodes CASSQRTSGVNTDTQYF.

The chain recombines TRBV7-7 with TRBJ2-1; unclear D gene. Germline assignment: CDR1 SSHAT and CDR2 FNYEAQ (reference sequence). The CDR3 sequence is 15 residues long. V was cut by 0 bases and J by 7 bases, with 13 bases left in between. CDR3 amino acids: CASSLAPSSSNEQFF. The CDR3 coding sequence is TGTGCCAGCAGCTTAGCCCCCTCCTCTTCGAATGAGCAGTTCTTC.

This clonotype was recorded a few times. The chain links TRBV12-3 or TRBV12-4 to TRBJ2-2; no reliable D call. The ends were cut back, 6 bases at V and 3 bases at J, with 2 bases in the middle. The CDR3 loop spans 11 amino acids. The CDR3 coding sequence is TGTGCCAGCAGGGACACCGGGGAGCTGTTTTTT. It translates to CASRDTGELFF.

The genes are TRBV28 and TRBJ2-2; the D gene is possibly TRBD1 (6 bases). The CDR3 covers 16 residues. The V end lost 3 bases, the J end lost 3 bases, and 14 bases lay between the germline ends. The germline V gene encodes CDR1 MDHEN and CDR2 SYDVKM. CDR3 bases: TGTGCCAGCAGTTTTCAAGGTGGGGGCTACACCGGGGAGCTGTTTTTT. Protein product: CASSFQGGGYTGELFF. Full variable domain (missing parts from reference TRBV28 and TRBJ2-2): DVKVTQSSRYLVKRTGEKVFLECVQDMDHENMFWYRQDPGLGLRLIYFSYDVKMKEKGDIPEGYSVSREKKERFSLILESASTNQTSMYLCASSFQGGGYTGELFFGEGSRLTVL.

The chain couples TRBV27 to TRBJ2-3; 12 bases line up with TRBD2. J was trimmed by 4 bases and V by 5 bases; bases with no gene match: 7. The germline V gene has CDR1 MNHEY and CDR2 SMNVEV (reference sequence). The CDR3 has 16 amino acids. CDR3 loop: CASSPASGGAADTQYF. The CDR3 DNA reads as TGTGCCAGCAGTCCTGCTAGCGGGGGGGCCGCAGATACGCAGTATTTT.

CDR3 nucleotides: TGTGCCAGCCCCCCGGTCGGACAGGGGGTCACAGATACGCAGTATTTT. Amino acids: CASPPVGQGVTDTQYF. The rearrangement joins TRBV12-3 or TRBV12-4 to TRBJ2-3; TRBD1 aligns across 10 bases. This CDR3 spans 16 amino acids. J gave up 2 bases and V 8 bases, and 10 bases lay outside the gene matches.

This clonotype has only a few counts. The rearrangement joins TRBV7-8 to TRBJ2-5, with TRBD2 as a possible D gene (5 bases). CDR3 size: 15 residues. V was cut by 1 base and J by 2 bases, with 11 bases left in between. Germline CDR1 SGHVS, CDR2 FQNEAQ. The CDR3 protein is CASSLGSGGQETQYF. The CDR3 region has the DNA TGTGCCAGCAGCTTAGGTTCAGGAGGACAAGAGACCCAGTACTTC. The full variable domain, rest sourced from reference TRBV7-8 and TRBJ2-5, is GAGVSQSPRYKVAKRGQDVALRCDPISGHVSLFWYQQALGQGPEFLTYFQNEAQLDKSGLPSDRFFAERPEGSVSTLKIQRTQQEDSAVYLCASSLGSGGQETQYFGPGTRLLVL.

The V and J genes are TRBV7-8 and TRBJ2-7; D call uncertain. In germline, CDR1 is SGHVS, CDR2 FQNEAQ. V shed 5 bases and J shed 7 bases, with 12 bases lying between them. This CDR3 spans 12 amino acids. The CDR3 nucleotides read TGTGCCAGCAGCGTCGGGTCGGCGGAGCAGTACTTC. Encoded protein: CASSVGSAEQYF. The full variable domain, its missing parts supplied by reference TRBV7-8 and TRBJ2-7, is GAGVSQSPRYKVAKRGQDVALRCDPISGHVSLFWYQQALGQGPEFLTYFQNEAQLDKSGLPSDRFFAERPEGSVSTLKIQRTQQEDSAVYLCASSVGSAEQYFGPGTRLTVT.

The chain joins TRBV4-2 to TRBJ1-1; maybe TRBD1 (6 bases). The germline CDR1 and CDR2 sequences are LGHNA and YNFKEQ. V was pared by 4 bases and J by 7 bases, with 13 bases between. The CDR3 sequence is 13 residues long. The CDR3, as DNA: TGTGCCAGCAGCCCCCACAGGGTCGGTGAAGCTTTCTTT. Protein sequence: CASSPHRVGEAFF.

In its sample, this clonotype was seen a few times. The chain has TRBV28 and TRBJ1-5, with unresolved D. Germline loops: CDR1 MDHEN, CDR2 SYDVKM. Trimming took off 0 bases at V and 1 base at J, with 4 bases between the two ends. The CDR3 is 14 amino acids. The CDR3 spells CASSLWGSNQPQHF. The DNA of the CDR3 is TGTGCCAGCAGTTTATGGGGCAGCAATCAGCCCCAGCATTTT.